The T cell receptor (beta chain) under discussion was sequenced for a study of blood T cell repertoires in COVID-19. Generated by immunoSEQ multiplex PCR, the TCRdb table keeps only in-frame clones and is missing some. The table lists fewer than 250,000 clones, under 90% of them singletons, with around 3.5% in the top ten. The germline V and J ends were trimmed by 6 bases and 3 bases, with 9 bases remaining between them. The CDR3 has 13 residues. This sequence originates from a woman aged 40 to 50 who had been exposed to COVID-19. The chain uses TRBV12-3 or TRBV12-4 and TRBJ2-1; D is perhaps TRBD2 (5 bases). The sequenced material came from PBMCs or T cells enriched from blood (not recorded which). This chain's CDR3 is CASRNGIYNEQFF. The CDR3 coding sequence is TGTGCCAGCAGAAACGGGATCTACAATGAGCAGTTCTTC.